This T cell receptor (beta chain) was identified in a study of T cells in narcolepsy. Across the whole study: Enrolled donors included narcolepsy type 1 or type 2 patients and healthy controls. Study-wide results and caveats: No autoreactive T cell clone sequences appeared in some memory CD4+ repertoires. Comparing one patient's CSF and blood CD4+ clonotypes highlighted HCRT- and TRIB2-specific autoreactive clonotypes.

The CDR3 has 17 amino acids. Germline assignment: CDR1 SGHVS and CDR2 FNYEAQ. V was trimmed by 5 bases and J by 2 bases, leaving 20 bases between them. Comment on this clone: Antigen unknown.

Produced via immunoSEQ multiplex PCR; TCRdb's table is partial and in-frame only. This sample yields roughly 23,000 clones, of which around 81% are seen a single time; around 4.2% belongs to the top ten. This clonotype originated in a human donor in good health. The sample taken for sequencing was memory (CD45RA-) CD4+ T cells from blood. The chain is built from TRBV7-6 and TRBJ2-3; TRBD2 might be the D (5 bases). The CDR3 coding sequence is TGTGCCAGCAGCCTCGACTTTTCGGGGATAACCACAGATACGCAGTATTTT. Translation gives CASSLDFSGITTDTQYF.